This TCR beta chain appears in the sequencing data of a study of T cells in Graves' hyperthyroidism and ophthalmopathy. General study findings and limits: A model of 13 V-J features distinguished ophthalmopathy from stable hyperthyroidism. The model identified upcoming ophthalmopathy a median about six months ahead of onset.

This clonotype appeared a few times. The antigen remains undetermined. Extraction of PBMCs used 10 ml of fresh peripheral blood. The CDR3 regions of TCR beta were amplified from RNA transcripts. The HTBI primer set drove a first-round RT-PCR of the TCR CDR3. TCRdb analysed the multiplex PCR reads with MiXCR anew, one entry per CDR3 protein. This sample has under 350,000 distinct CDR3 sequences, with approximately 12% found just once. The CDR3 consists of 14 residues. In germline, CDR1 is MNHNS, CDR2 SASEGT. V lost 7 bases and J lost 3; bases outside the gene matches: 2. Sequencing used blood. This clonotype was sampled from a woman in her thirties with Graves' hyperthyroidism that later progressed to Graves' ophthalmopathy. V is TRBV6-1 and J is TRBJ2-1, with 11 bases aligning to TRBD2. CDR3 in DNA: TGTGCCAGCAAGGGACTAGCGGACTACAATGAGCAGTTCTTC. Protein product: CASKGLADYNEQFF.